This T cell receptor beta chain emerged from a study of cytotoxic CD8 clonotypes in ibrutinib-treated CLL. General observations from the study: Contraction or stability on treatment was seen for public clonotypes, which were uncommon.

To note about this clone: Its cognate antigen is unknown.

TCR beta library input comprised roughly 2.2 micrograms of genomic DNA from cryopreserved PBMCs. Data came from immunoSEQ multiplex PCR; TCRdb stores just in-frame clones and leaves some out. Of 200,000 or so clones detected, roughly 77% appear once; the ten largest clones hold roughly 5.9%. This material consisted of PBMCs, taken after 12 months of ibrutinib treatment. This clonotype was sampled from a human donor with chronic lymphocytic leukemia.

The CDR3 region is CASKKVAGPNQPQHF. CDR3 nucleotides: TGTGCCAGCAAAAAGGTAGCAGGGCCCAATCAGCCCCAGCATTTT. The genes are TRBV6-5 and TRBJ1-5, with D tentatively TRBD1 (5 bases). CDR1 is MNHEY and CDR2 is SVGAGI in the germline V gene. V was trimmed by 7 bases and J by 3 bases, leaving 16 bases between them. CDR3 length equals 15 residues.